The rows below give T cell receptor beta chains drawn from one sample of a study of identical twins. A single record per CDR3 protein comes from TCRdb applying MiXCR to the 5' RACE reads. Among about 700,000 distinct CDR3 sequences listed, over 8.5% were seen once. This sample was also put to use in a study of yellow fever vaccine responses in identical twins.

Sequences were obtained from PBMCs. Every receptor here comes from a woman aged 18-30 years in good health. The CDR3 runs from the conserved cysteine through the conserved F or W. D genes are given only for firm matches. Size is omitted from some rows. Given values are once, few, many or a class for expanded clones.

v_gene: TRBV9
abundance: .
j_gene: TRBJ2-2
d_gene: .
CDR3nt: TGTGCCAGCAGCGTAGGAGGGAGCACCGGGGAGCTGTTTTTT
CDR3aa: CASSVGGSTGELFF

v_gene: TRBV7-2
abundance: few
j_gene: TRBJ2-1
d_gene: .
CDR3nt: TGTGCCAGCAGCTTAGCCTCTCCCGGCTCCTACAATGAGCAGTTCTTC
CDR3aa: CASSLASPGSYNEQFF

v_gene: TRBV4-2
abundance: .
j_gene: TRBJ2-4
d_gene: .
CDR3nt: TGTGCCAGCAGCCAAGACCCCGGGACGCAATCCGGAGACATTCAGTACTTC
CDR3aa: CASSQDPGTQSGDIQYF

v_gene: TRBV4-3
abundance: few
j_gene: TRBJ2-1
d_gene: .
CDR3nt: TGCGCCAGCAGCCAGGCGGCCGAGCAGTTCTTC
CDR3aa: CASSQAAEQFF

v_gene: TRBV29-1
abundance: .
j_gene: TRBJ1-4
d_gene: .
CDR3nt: TGCAGCGCCGGTGGGGGGCCCGGTGAAAAACTGTTTTTT
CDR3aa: CSAGGGPGEKLFF

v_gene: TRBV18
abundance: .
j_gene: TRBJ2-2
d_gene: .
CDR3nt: TGTGCCAGCTCATCGGACGGCGGGGAGCTGTTTTTT
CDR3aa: CASSSDGGELFF

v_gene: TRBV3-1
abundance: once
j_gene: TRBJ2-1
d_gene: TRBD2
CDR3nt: TGTGCCAGCAGCGCGAGACTAGCGGGGGGCCAAAGCTCCTACAATGAGCAGTTCTTC
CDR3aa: CASSARLAGGQSSYNEQFF

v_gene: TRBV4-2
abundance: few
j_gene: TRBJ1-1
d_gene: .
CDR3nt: TGTGCCAGCAGCCCGAGGTTAGCGAACACTGAAGCTTTCTTT
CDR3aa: CASSPRLANTEAFF

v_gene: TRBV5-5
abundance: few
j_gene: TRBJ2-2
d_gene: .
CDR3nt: TGTGCCAGCACAACAGGGGGGGACACCGGGGAGCTGTTTTTT
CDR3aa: CASTTGGDTGELFF

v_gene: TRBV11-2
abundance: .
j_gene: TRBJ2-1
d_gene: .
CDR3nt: TGTGCCAGCAGCTTAGAAAAGAAAGAGATGGTTACGGGTACTGGGGAGTTCTTC
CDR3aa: CASSLEKKEMVTGTGEFF

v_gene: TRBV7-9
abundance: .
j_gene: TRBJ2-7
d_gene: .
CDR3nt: TGTGCCAGCAGCCCAACCAGGGTAGTCGTCCACGAGCAGTACTTC
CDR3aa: CASSPTRVVVHEQYF

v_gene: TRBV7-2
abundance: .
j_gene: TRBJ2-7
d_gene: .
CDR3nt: TGTGCCAGCAGCGAGGTGGATTTCCCCTACGAGCAGTACTTC
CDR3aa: CASSEVDFPYEQYF

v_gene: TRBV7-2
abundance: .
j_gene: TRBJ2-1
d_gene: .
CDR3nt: TGTGCCAGCAGACCTACAGGAGCAAATTACAATGAGCAGTTCTTC
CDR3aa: CASRPTGANYNEQFF

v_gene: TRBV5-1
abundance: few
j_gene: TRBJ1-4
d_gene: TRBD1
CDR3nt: TGCGCCAGCAGCTACCGGGACAGGGATGAAAAACTGTTTTTT
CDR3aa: CASSYRDRDEKLFF

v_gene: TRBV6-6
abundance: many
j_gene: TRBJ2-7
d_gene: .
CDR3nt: TGTGCCAGCAGTCTTATGACTCACCCCAAGCAGTACTTC
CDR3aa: CASSLMTHPKQYF

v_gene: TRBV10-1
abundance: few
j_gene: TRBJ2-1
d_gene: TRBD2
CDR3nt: TGCGCCAGCAGTGACTCTGGCCGGGAGGGCTATGAGCAGTTCTTC
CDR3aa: CASSDSGREGYEQFF

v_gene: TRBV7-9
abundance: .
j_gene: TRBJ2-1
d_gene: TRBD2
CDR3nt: TGTGCCAGCAGCTCGGGACTAGCGGGAGGGCCCTACAATGAGCAGTTCTTC
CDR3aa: CASSSGLAGGPYNEQFF

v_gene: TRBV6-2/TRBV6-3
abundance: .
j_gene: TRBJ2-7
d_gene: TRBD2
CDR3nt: TGTGCCAGCAGTTACTCAAGCGGGAGGCCAGTTTTGAACGAGCAGTACTTC
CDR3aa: CASSYSSGRPVLNEQYF

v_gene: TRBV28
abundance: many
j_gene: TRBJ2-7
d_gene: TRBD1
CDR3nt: TGTGCCAGCAGTTTAGACCTCAAACAGGGGGCCACGAACGAGCAGTACTTC
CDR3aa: CASSLDLKQGATNEQYF

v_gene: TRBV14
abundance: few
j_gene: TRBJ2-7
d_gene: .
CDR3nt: TGTGCCAGTGCTTTATCGAGAAGGGCTATTCAAAAGTACTTC
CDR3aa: CASALSRRAIQKYF

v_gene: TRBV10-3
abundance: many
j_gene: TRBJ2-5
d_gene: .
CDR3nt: TGTGCCATCAGTGAGCCGGATCCTCAAGAGACCCAGTACTTC
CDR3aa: CAISEPDPQETQYF

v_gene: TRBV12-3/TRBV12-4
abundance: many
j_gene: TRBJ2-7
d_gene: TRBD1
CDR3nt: TGTGCCAGCAGTTCTACAGGGGATGTCTCCTACGAGCAGTACTTC
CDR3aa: CASSSTGDVSYEQYF

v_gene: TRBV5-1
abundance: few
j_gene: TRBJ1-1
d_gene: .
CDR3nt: TGCGCCAGCAGCCCGAGGCTTGGTTCAGTGAACACTGAAGCTTTCTTT
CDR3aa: CASSPRLGSVNTEAFF

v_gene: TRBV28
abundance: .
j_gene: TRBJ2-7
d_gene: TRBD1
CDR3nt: TGTGCCAGCAGTTTATGGGGACAGGGTACCGACGAGCAGTACTTC
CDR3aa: CASSLWGQGTDEQYF

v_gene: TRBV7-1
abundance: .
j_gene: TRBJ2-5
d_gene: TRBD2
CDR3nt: TGTGCCAGCAGCTCCCTCATGGGGACAGGGGGACTAGCGGGGCTCGGACACCAAGAGACCCAGTACTTC
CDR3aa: CASSSLMGTGGLAGLGHQETQYF

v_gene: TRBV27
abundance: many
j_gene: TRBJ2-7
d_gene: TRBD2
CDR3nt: TGTGCCAGCAGGAGGACTAGGAACTACGAGCAGTACTTC
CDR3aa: CASRRTRNYEQYF

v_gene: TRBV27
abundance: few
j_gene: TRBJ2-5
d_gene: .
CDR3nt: TGTGCCAGCAGTTTTTCACCATTTGAGACCCAGTACTTC
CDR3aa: CASSFSPFETQYF

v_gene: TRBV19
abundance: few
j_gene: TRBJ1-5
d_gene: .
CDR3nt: TGTGCCAGTATAGGGCAGAATAGCAATCAGCCCCAGCATTTT
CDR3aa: CASIGQNSNQPQHF

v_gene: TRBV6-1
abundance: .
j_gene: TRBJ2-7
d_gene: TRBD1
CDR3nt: TGTGCCAGCACTCCCTACAGGGGATTCTCCTACGAGCAGTACTTC
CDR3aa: CASTPYRGFSYEQYF

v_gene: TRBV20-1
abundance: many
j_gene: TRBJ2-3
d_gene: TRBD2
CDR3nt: TGCAGTGCTCGAAGACTAGCGGGGACAGATACGCAGTATTTT
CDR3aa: CSARRLAGTDTQYF

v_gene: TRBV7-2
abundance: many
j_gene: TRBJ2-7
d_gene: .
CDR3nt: TGTGCCAGCCTTAGGGGGATGGGGGACGAGCAGTACTTC
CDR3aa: CASLRGMGDEQYF

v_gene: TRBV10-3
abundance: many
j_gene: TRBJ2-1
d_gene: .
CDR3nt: TGTGCCATCAGCCCGACTAGCAATGAGCAGTTCTTC
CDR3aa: CAISPTSNEQFF

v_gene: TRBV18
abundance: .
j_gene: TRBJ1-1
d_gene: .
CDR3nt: TGTGCCAGCTCCCCAACCACCGGGACATGGAACACTGAAGCTTTCTTT
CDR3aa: CASSPTTGTWNTEAFF

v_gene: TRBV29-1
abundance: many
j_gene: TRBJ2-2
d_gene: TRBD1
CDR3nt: TGCAGCGCAGAGAGGCCCGGGACAGCCACCGGGGAGCTGTTTTTT
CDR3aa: CSAERPGTATGELFF

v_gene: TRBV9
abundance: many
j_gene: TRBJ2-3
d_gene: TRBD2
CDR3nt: TGTGCCAGCAGCGGTCTAGCGGGGGGGCTAGATACGCAGTATTTT
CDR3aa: CASSGLAGGLDTQYF

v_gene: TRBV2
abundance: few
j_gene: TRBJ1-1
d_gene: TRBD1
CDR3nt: TGTGCCAGCAGTGAGAGACAGGGAATCAACACTGAAGCTTTCTTT
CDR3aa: CASSERQGINTEAFF

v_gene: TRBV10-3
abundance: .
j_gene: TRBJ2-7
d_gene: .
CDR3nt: TGTGCCATCAGTGATCAGGGATGGACCTACGAGCAGTACTTC
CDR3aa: CAISDQGWTYEQYF

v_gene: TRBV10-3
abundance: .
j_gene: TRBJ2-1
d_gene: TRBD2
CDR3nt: TGTGCCATCAGTGGGGGCGAGCGGGGAAACAATGAGCAGTTCTTC
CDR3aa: CAISGGERGNNEQFF

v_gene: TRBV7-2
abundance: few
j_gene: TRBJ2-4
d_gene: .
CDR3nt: TGTGCCAGCAGCCCGTACCCTCTGGACGGCGATAAGAACATTCAGTACTTC
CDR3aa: CASSPYPLDGDKNIQYF

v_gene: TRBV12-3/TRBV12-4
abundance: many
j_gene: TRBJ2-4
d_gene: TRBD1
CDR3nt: TGTGCCCCGAAGGACAGGGGGCTGACCAAAAACATTCAGTACTTC
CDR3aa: CAPKDRGLTKNIQYF

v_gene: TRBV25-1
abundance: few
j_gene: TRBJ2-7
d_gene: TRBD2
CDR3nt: TGTGCCAGCGCACTATCGGGGGGACCCTCCTACGAGCAGTACTTC
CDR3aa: CASALSGGPSYEQYF

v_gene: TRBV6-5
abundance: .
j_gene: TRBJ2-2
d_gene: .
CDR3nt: TGTGCCAGCAGTTTCTACAGGGCGAACACCGGGGAGCTGTTTTTT
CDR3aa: CASSFYRANTGELFF

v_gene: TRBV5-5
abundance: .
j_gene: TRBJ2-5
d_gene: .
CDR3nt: TGTGCCAGCAGTTTCCGGCAGGGGTGGGGAGAGACCCAGTACTTC
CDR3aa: CASSFRQGWGETQYF

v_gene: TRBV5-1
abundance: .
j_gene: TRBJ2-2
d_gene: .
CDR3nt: TGCGCCAGCAGCTTTGGCGGGATTAACACCGGGGAGCTGTTTTTT
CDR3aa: CASSFGGINTGELFF

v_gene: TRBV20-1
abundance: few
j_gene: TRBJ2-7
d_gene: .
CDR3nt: TGCAGTGCTAGAGATCGATTGGGGGTCGAGCAGTACTTC
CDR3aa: CSARDRLGVEQYF

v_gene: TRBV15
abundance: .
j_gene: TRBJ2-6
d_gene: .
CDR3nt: TGTGCCACCAGCCGCCCAGGGCGCTCTGGGGCCAACGTCCTGACTTTC
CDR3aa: CATSRPGRSGANVLTF

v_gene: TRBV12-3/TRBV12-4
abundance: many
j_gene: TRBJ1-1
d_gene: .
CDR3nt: TGTGCCAGCAGTTCCGCCCCCAGGGGTCTCACTGAAGCTTTCTTT
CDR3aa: CASSSAPRGLTEAFF

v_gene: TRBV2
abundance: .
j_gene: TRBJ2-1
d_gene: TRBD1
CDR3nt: TGTGCCAGCAGTGATAACAGGGGGCGAAATGAGCAGTTCTTC
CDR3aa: CASSDNRGRNEQFF

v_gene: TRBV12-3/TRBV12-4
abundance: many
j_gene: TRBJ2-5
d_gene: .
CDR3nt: TGTGCCAGCAGAAGGGACAGCCGGAGGGGAGAGACCCAGTACTTC
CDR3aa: CASRRDSRRGETQYF

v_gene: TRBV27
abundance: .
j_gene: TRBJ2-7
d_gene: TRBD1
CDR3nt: TGTGCCAGCAGCCCCAGGGGGTCATTTTTCTACGAGCAGTACTTC
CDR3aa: CASSPRGSFFYEQYF

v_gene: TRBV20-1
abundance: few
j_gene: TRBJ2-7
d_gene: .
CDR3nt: TGCAGTGCTAGAGAAGGGTTTTACTCCTACGAGCAGTACTTC
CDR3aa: CSAREGFYSYEQYF

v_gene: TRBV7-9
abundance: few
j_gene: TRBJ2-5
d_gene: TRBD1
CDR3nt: TGTGCCAGCAGCTGGGACAGTAAGGAGTACTTC
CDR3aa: CASSWDSKEYF

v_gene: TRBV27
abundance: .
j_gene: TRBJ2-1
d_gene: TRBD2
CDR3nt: TGTGCCAGCAGAAAGGGGACTAGCGGGAGAAGCTCCTACAATGAGCAGTTCTTC
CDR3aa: CASRKGTSGRSSYNEQFF

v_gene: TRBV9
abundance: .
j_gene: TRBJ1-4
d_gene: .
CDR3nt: TGTGCCAGCAGCCCTCGGGTACAGGGATTAGAAAAACTGTTTTTT
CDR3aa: CASSPRVQGLEKLFF

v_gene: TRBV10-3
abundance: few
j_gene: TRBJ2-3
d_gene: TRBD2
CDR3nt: TGTGCCATCAGCCAAGCGGGATCCAGCACAGATACGCAGTATTTT
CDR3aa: CAISQAGSSTDTQYF

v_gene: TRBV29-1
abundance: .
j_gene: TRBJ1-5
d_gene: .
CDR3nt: TGCAGCGTTGAAGATGGGACCTCGGCGGGGCCCCAGCATTTT
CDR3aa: CSVEDGTSAGPQHF

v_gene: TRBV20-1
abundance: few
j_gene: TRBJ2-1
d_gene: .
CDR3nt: TGCAGTGCTAACCCGAGTGCGTACAATGAGCAGTTCTTC
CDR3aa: CSANPSAYNEQFF

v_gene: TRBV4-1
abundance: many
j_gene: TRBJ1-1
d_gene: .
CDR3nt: TGCGCCAGCAGCCAAGAAACAGGTCGTAGCGGGGGCACTGAAGCTTTCTTT
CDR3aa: CASSQETGRSGGTEAFF

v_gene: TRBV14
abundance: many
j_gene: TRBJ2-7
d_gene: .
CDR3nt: TGTGCCAGCAGCCAAGTTGGGGGCACCTACGAGCAGTACTTC
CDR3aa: CASSQVGGTYEQYF

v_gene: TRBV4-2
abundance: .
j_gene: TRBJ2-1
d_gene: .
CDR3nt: TGTGCCAGCAGCCAAGTTGGGGGGAGACACAATGAGCAGTTCTTC
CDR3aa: CASSQVGGRHNEQFF